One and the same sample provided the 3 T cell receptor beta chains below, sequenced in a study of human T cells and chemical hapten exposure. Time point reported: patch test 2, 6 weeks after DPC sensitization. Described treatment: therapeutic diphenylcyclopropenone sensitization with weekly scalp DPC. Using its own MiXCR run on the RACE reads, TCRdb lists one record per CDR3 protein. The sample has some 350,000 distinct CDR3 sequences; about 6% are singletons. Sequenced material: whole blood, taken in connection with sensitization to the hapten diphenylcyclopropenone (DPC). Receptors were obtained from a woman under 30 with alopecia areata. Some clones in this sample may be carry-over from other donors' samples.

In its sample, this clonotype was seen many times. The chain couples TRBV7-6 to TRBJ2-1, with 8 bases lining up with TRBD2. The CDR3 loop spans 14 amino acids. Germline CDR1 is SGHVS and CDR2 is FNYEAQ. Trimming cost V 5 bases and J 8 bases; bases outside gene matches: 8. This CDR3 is CASSPPGGGDEQFF. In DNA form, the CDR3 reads TGTGCCAGCAGCCCCCCCGGGGGGGGCGATGAGCAGTTCTTC.

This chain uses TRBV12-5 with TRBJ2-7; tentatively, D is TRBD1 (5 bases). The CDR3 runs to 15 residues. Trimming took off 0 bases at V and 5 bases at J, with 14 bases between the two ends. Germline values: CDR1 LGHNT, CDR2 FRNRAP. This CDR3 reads CASGLVQAGSHEQYF. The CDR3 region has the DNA TGTGCTAGTGGTTTGGTACAGGCAGGGTCCCACGAGCAGTACTTC.

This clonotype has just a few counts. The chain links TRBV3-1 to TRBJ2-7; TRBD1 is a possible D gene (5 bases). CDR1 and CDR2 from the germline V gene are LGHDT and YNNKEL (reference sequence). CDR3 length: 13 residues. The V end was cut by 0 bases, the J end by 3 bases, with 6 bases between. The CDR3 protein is CASSQDQGYEQYF. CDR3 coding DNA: TGTGCCAGCAGCCAAGACCAGGGCTACGAGCAGTACTTC.